This TCR beta chain derives from a study of blood T cell repertoires in COVID-19. CDR1 is MNHEY, CDR2 SMNVEV, per germline (reference sequence). The CDR3 is made up of 14 amino acids. V dropped 6 bases and J dropped 8; count of bases not matched to a gene: 12. This clone came up a few times. Authors' methods: Amplification of reference gene primers was used by the study to estimate nucleated cell counts. TCRdb keeps only in-frame clones here, not all; method: immunoSEQ multiplex PCR. Clonal size and the V and J genes are those of that table, whereas D and trimming came from the DNA. The sample includes approximately 400,000 clones, approximately 88% of them seen just once.

The TCR originated in a man aged 35 to 55 with acute or convalescent COVID-19. Material for sequencing was peripheral blood. The V call is TRBV27, the J call TRBJ1-2, with 7 bases aligning to TRBD1. CDR3 loop: CASSRVAGGRGYTF. CDR3 in DNA: TGTGCCAGCAGCCGAGTGGCAGGGGGAAGGGGCTACACCTTC.